Listed below are T cell receptor beta chains from one sample, sequenced in a study of technical replicates of blood from a handful of donors. Clones were sequenced by immunoSEQ multiplex PCR, and TCRdb holds only the in-frame ones, with some missing. The table includes 60,000 to 85,000 clones, 85% to 95% detected once. The specimen was T cells isolated from PBMCs. These receptors were obtained from a human donor in good health. CDR3s include the opening cysteine and the closing phenylalanine or tryptophan. A D gene is named only where the DNA matches it firmly. The size field is filled for only some rows; it gives once, few, many or a size class.

TRBD1 TRBJ2-1 - TRBV6-5 CASSNDRGEQFF TGTGCCAGCAGTAATGACAGGGGCGAGCAGTTCTTC
TRBD2 TRBJ2-7 - TRBV27 CASKLSGGTYEQYF TGTGCCAGCAAACTCTCGGGGGGAACCTACGAGCAGTACTTC
TRBD1 TRBJ2-2 - TRBV9 CASSIWGTGYTLVENTGELFF TGTGCCAGCAGCATTTGGGGGACAGGGTATACGCTGGTGGAGAACACCGGGGAGCTGTTTTTT
- TRBJ2-7 - TRBV15 CATSRAGYEQYF TGTGCCACCAGCAGAGCCGGGTACGAGCAGTACTTC
- TRBJ1-3 once TRBV6-1 CASRTSSGNTIYF TGTGCCAGCAGGACAAGTTCTGGAAACACCATATATTTT
- TRBJ2-2 - TRBV6-4 CASSEQDSDTGELFF TGTGCCAGCAGTGAACAGGATTCCGACACCGGGGAGCTGTTTTTT
- TRBJ1-6 - TRBV25-1 CASSDTRGSPLHF TGTGCCAGCAGTGACACCCGCGGTTCACCCCTCCACTTT
TRBD2 TRBJ2-1 - TRBV7-2 CASSLATAGVGTFF TGTGCCAGCAGCTTAGCGACAGCGGGAGTTGGAACGTTCTTC
TRBD1 TRBJ1-2 - TRBV7-9 CASSQTGNYGYTF TGTGCCAGCAGTCAGACAGGGAACTATGGCTACACCTTC
TRBD1 TRBJ1-4 - TRBV5-6 CASSFQGVYEKLFF TGTGCCAGCAGCTTTCAGGGGGTATATGAAAAACTGTTTTTT
- TRBJ1-1 - TRBV29-1 CSVVMNTEAFF TGCAGCGTTGTTATGAACACTGAAGCTTTCTTT
TRBD2 TRBJ2-2 - TRBV4-1 CASSQDKRLALNTGELFF TGCGCCAGCAGCCAAGATAAAAGACTAGCCCTTAACACCGGGGAGCTGTTTTTT
- TRBJ2-1 - TRBV9 CASSVVISGLNEQFF TGTGCCAGCAGCGTAGTAATTAGCGGACTCAATGAGCAGTTCTTC